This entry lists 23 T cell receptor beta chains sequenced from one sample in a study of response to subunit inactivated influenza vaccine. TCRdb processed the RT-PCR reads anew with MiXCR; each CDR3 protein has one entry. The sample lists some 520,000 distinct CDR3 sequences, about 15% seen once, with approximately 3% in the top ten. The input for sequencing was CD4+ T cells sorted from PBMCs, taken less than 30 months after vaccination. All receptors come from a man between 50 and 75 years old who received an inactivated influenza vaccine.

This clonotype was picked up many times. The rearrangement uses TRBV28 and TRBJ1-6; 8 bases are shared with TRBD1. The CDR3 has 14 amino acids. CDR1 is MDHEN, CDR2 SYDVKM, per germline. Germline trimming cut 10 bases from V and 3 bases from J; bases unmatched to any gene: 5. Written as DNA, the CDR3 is TGTGCCATCCAAACAGGGGGCTATAATTCACCCCTCCACTTT. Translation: CAIQTGGYNSPLHF.

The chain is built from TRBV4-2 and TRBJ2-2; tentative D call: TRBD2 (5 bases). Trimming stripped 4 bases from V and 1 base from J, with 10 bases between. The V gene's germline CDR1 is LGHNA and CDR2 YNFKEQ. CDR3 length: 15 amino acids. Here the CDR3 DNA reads TGTGCCAGCAGCCGGCTAGCCCAGAACACCGGGGAGCTGTTTTTT. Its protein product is CASSRLAQNTGELFF.

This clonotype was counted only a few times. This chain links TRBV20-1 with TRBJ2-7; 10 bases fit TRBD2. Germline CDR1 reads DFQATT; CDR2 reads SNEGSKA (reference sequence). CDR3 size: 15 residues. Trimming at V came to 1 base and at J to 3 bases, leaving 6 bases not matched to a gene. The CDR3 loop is CSARGASGGIYEQYF. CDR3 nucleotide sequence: TGCAGTGCTAGAGGGGCTAGCGGGGGAATCTACGAGCAGTACTTC.

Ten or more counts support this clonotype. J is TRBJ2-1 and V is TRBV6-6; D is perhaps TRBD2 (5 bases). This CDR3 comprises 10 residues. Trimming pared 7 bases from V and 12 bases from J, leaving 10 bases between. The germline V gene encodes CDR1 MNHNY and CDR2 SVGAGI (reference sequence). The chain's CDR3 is CASTGEGQFF. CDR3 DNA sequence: TGTGCCAGCACGGGCGAGGGGCAGTTCTTC.

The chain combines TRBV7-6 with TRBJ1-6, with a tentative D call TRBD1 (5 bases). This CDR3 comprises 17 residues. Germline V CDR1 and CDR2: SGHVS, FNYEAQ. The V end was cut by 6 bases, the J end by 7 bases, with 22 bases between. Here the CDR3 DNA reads TGTGCCAGCAGTCTTAATTCGGGACCTTCGTCGAATTCACCCCTCCACTTT. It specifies CASSLNSGPSSNSPLHF.

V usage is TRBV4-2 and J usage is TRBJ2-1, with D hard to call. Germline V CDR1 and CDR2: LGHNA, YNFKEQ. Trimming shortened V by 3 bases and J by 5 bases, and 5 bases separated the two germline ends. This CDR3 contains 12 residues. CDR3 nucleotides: TGTGCCAGCAGCCATGAAAACAATGAGCAGTTCTTC. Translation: CASSHENNEQFF.

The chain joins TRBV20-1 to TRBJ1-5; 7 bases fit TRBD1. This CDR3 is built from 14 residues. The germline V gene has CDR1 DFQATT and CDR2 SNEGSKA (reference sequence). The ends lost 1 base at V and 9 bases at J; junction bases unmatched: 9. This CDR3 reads CSARGQGDSRPQHF. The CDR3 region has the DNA TGCAGTGCTAGAGGACAGGGTGACAGCCGGCCCCAGCATTTT.

The CDR3, as DNA: TGTGCCAGCAGGGGACTGCCGGGACTAGCGAGCTACGAGCAGTACTTC. It is translated as CASRGLPGLASYEQYF. The chain combines TRBV2 with TRBJ2-7; TRBD2 aligns across 10 bases. CDR3 length equals 16 residues. Germline V CDR1 and CDR2: SNHLY, FYNNEI. Germline trimming cut 6 bases from V and 3 bases from J; bases unmatched to any gene: 11. The variable domain in full, with the rest retrieved from reference TRBV2 and TRBJ2-7, is EPEVTQTPSHQVTQMGQEVILRCVPISNHLYFYWYRQILGQKVEFLVSFYNNEISEKSEIFDDQFSVERPDGSNFTLKIRSTKLEDSAMYFCASRGLPGLASYEQYFGPGTRLTVT.

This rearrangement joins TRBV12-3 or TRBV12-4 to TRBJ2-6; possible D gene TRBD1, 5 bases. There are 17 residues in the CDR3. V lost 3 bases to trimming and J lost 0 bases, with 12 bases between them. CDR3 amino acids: CASSFPQGLSGANVLTF. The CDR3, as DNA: TGTGCCAGCAGTTTCCCCCAGGGCCTCTCTGGGGCCAACGTCCTGACTTTC.

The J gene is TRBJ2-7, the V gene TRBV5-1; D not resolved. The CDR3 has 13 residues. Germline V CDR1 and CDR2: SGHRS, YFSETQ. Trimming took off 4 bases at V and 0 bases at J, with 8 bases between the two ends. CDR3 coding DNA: TGCGCCAGCAGCGCACACAGCTCCTACGAGCAGTACTTC. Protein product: CASSAHSSYEQYF.

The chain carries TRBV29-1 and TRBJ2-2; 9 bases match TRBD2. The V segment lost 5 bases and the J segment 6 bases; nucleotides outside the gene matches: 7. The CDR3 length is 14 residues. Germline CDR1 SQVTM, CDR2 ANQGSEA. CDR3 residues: CSVSPGGGAGELFF. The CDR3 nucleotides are TGCAGCGTTTCCCCTGGCGGGGGGGCCGGGGAGCTGTTTTTT.

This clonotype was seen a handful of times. CDR3 sequence: CASSSTSTGELFF. The CDR3 region has the DNA TGCGCCAGCAGCTCTACTAGCACCGGGGAGCTGTTTTTT. The genes are TRBV5-1 and TRBJ2-2, with D possibly being TRBD2 (5 bases). Germline V gene data show CDR1 as SGHRS and CDR2 as YFSETQ. This CDR3 spans 13 amino acids. V lost 3 bases to trimming and J lost 4 bases, with 7 bases between them.

In DNA, the CDR3 is TGCGCCAGCAGCTTGGGGACAGGGAAACAGCCCCAGCATTTT. It is translated as CASSLGTGKQPQHF. The chain employs TRBV5-1 and TRBJ1-5; 8 bases are a match to TRBD1. This CDR3 is 14 amino acids long. Trimming took 0 bases from V and 7 from J; bases not matched to a gene: 3. Germline V lookup: CDR1 SGHRS, CDR2 YFSETQ.

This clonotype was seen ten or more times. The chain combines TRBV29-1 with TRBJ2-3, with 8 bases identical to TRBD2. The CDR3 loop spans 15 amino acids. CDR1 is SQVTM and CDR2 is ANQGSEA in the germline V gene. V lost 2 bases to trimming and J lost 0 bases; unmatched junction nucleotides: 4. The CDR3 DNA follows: TGCAGCGTTGAAAGGCCTAGCGGGAGCACAGATACGCAGTATTTT. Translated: CSVERPSGSTDTQYF.

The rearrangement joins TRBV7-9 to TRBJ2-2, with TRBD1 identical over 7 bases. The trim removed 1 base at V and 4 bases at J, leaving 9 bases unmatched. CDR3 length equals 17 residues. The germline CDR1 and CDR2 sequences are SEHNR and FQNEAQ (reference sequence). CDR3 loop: CASSLVGRGTSTGELFF. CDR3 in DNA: TGTGCCAGCAGCTTAGTCGGCAGGGGGACAAGCACCGGGGAGCTGTTTTTT.

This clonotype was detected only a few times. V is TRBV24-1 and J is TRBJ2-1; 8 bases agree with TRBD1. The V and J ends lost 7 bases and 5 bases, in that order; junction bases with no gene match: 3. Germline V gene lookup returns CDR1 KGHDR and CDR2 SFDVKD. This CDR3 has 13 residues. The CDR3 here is CATRGQGHNEQFF. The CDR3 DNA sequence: TGTGCCACCAGAGGACAGGGCCACAATGAGCAGTTCTTC.

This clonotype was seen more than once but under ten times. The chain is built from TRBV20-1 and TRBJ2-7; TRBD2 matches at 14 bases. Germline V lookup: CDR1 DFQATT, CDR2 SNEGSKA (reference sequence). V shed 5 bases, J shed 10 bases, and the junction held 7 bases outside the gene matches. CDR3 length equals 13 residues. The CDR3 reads CSALGTSGRSQYF. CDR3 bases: TGCAGTGCTCTAGGGACTAGCGGGAGATCTCAGTACTTC.

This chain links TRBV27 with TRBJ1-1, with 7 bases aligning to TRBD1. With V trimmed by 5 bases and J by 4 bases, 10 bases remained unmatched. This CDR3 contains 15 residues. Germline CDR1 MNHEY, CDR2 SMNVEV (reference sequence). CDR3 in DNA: TGTGCCAGCAGTAGGATACAGGGGACCCGCACTGAAGCTTTCTTT. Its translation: CASSRIQGTRTEAFF.

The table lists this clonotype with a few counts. The CDR3 DNA is TGTGCCAGCAGTTCTCTTCCCAGCTCCTACAATGAGCAGTTCTTC. Its translation: CASSSLPSSYNEQFF. The rearrangement links TRBV6-2 or TRBV6-3 to TRBJ2-1; D not certain. CDR1 and CDR2 (germline): MNHEY, SVGEGT. The ends were cut back, 4 bases at V and 0 bases at J, with 10 bases in the middle. The CDR3 extends over 15 amino acids.

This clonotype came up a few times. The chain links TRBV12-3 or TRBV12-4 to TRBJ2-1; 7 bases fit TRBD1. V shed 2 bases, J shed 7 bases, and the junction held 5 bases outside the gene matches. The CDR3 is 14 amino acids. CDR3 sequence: CASSLTGTVNEQFF. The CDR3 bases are TGTGCCAGCAGTTTAACCGGGACAGTTAATGAGCAGTTCTTC.

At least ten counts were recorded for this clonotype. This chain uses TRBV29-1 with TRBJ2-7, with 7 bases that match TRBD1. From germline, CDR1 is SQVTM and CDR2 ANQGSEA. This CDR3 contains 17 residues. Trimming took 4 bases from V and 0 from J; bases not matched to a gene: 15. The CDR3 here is CSVVVYKGAGFSYEQYF. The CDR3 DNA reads TGCAGCGTTGTGGTGTATAAGGGGGCCGGATTCTCCTACGAGCAGTACTTC.

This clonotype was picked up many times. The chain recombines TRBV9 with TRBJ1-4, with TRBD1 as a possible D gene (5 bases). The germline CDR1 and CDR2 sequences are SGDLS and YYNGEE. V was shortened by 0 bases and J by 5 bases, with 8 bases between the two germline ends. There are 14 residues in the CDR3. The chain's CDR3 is CASSVGQRNEKLFF. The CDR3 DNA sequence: TGTGCCAGCAGCGTAGGACAGAGAAATGAAAAACTGTTTTTT.

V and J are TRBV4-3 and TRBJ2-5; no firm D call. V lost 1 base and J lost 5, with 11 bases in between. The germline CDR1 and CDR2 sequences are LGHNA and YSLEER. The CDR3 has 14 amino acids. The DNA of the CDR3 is TGCGCCAGCAGCCAAGGGAGTAATGCGGAGACCCAGTACTTC. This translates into CASSQGSNAETQYF.